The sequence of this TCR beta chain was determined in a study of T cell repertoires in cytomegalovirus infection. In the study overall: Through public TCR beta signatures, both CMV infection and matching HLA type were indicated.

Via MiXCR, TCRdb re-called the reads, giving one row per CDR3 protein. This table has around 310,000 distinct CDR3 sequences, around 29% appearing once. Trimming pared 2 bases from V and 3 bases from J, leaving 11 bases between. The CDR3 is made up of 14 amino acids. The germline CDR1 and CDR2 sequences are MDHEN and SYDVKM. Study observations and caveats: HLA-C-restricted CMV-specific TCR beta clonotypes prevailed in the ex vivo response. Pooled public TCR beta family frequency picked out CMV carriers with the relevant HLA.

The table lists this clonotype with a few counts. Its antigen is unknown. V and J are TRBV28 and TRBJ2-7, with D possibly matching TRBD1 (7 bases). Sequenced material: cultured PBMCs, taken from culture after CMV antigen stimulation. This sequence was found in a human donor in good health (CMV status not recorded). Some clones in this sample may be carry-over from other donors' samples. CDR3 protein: CASSLPGGNYEQYF. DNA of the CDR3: TGTGCCAGCAGTTTACCAGGGGGGAACTACGAGCAGTACTTC.